The present T cell receptor (beta chain) was sequenced within a study of shared clonotypes between healthy human individuals. Across the whole study: Ranging from 18 to 49 in age, donors were a couple of women and a few men. Per donor, CD8 memory used one plate, CD8 naive used two, CD4 memory used three and CD4 naive used three.

Researchers ran the assay at a deep level. TCRdb keeps only in-frame clones here, not all; method: immunoSEQ multiplex PCR. Of about 580,000 clones detected, roughly 98% appear once; the ten largest clones hold 0.25% to 0.35%. Selected positively for CCR7 and CD45RO-negative, naive CD8 cells excluded terminally differentiated effector memory CD45RA+ cells. Germline CDR1 and CDR2: SNHLY and FYNNEI. V lost 7 bases and J lost 5, with 18 bases in between. CDR3 length: 15 residues. The clonotype was recovered from a man aged 30-40 years in good health. The chain couples TRBV2 to TRBJ1-5, with D possibly being TRBD1 (5 bases). Specimen: naive CD8+ T cells sorted from blood. The CDR3 here is CASTQGSSPHQPQHF. The CDR3, as DNA: TGTGCCAGCACTCAGGGATCCTCTCCCCATCAGCCCCAGCATTTT.